These 17 T cell receptor beta chains share one sample of origin, sequenced in a study of shared clonotypes between healthy human individuals. Repertoires were generated with immunoSEQ multiplex PCR, while TCRdb's copy carries only in-frame clones and drops some. The data hold around 1.5 million clones, with 95% to 99% observed a single time. Sequenced material: naive CD4+ T cells sorted from blood. Specified subset: CD45RA+ positively selected. The origin of the receptors is a man aged 25 to 40 in good health.

The V and J genes are TRBV5-8 and TRBJ1-3; D is unresolved. The CDR3 covers 13 residues. Germline V gene lookup returns CDR1 SGHTS and CDR2 YDEGEE. Trimming stripped 4 bases from V and 8 bases from J, with 13 bases between. In nucleotides, the CDR3 is TGTGCCAGCAGCCGATCCCGTCGTGACACCATATATTTT. Residues: CASSRSRRDTIYF. The whole variable domain, filled in from reference TRBV5-8 and TRBJ1-3, reads EAGVTQSPTHLIKTRGQQATLRCSPISGHTSVYWYQQALGLGLQFLLWYDEGEERNRGNFPPRFSGRQFPNYSSELNVNALELEDSALYLCASSRSRRDTIYFGEGSWLTVV.

V and J are TRBV5-4 and TRBJ2-4; D may be TRBD1 or TRBD2 (7 bases each). Germline assignment: CDR1 SGHNT and CDR2 YYREEE (reference sequence). The CDR3 runs to 16 residues. V lost 1 base to trimming and J lost 2 bases, with 13 bases between them. The CDR3 bases are TGTGCCAGCAGCTTGACTCAGGGGGGGACCAAAAACATTCAGTACTTC. This encodes CASSLTQGGTKNIQYF.

The chain carries TRBV5-1 and TRBJ2-5; 9 positions agree with TRBD2. Germline lookup yields CDR1 SGHRS and CDR2 YFSETQ. The CDR3 extends over 16 amino acids. The V and J ends lost 3 bases and 4 bases, in that order; junction bases with no gene match: 10. The CDR3 coding sequence is TGCGCCAGCAGCTCCGGTAGCGGGAGTGTTCCAGAGACCCAGTACTTC. This encodes CASSSGSGSVPETQYF.

This sequence joins TRBV12-2 and TRBJ2-2; the D call of TRBD1 is as the table states it, not checked on the DNA. TRBV12-2 is assigned pseudogene status. This CDR3 region has 17 residues. CDR3: CASRLAGTAFGAGELFF. The CDR3 DNA reads as TGTGCAAGTCGCTTAGCCGGGACAGCTTTTGGGGCCGGGGAGCTGTTTTTT.

The chain recombines TRBV7-8 with TRBJ2-6, with D possibly matching TRBD1 (6 bases). Trimming took 3 bases from V and 2 from J, leaving 20 bases between them. Germline V gene data show CDR1 as SGHVS and CDR2 as FQNEAQ. The CDR3 covers 19 residues. The CDR3 bases are TGTGCCAGCAGCTTGCGTCAGGGGAAAGCTGTCACTGGGGCCAACGTCCTGACTTTC. Translation: CASSLRQGKAVTGANVLTF.

A remark on this clone: Other nucleotide sequences from this sample produce the same CDR3. The rearrangement uses TRBV7-8 and TRBJ1-5; 7 bases map to TRBD1. V shed 3 bases, J shed 5 bases, and the junction held 1 base outside the gene matches. Germline V lookup: CDR1 SGHVS, CDR2 FQNEAQ. There are 13 residues in the CDR3. The CDR3 loop is CASSFDRDQPQHF. CDR3 bases: TGTGCCAGCAGCTTCGACAGGGATCAGCCCCAGCATTTT.

The V call is TRBV27, the J call TRBJ2-7; 8 bases agree with TRBD1. The CDR3 is made up of 17 amino acids. Germline CDR1 is MNHEY and CDR2 is SMNVEV (reference sequence). V was pared by 7 bases and J by 3 bases, with 17 bases of the junction left unmatched. The CDR3 loop reads CASTTLGQGLSHYEQYF. CDR3 nucleotides: TGTGCCAGCACAACTCTCGGACAGGGTTTATCCCACTACGAGCAGTACTTC.

The chain joins TRBV28 to TRBJ2-7; D gene unclear. V lost 6 bases to trimming and J lost 2 bases, with 17 bases between them. This CDR3 has 15 amino acids. Germline-derived CDR1 and CDR2 are MDHEN and SYDVKM. The CDR3 region is CASSTDPSDTYEQYF. CDR3 coding DNA: TGTGCCAGCAGCACAGACCCTTCAGATACCTACGAGCAGTACTTC.

The CDR3 bases are TGCAGCGTGACAGGGGGAACCATGAACACTGAAGCTTTCTTT. Translated, it gives CSVTGGTMNTEAFF. The gene calls are TRBV29-1 and TRBJ1-1, with TRBD1 identical over 9 bases. After removal of 6 bases from V and 0 bases from J, the junction contained 5 bases not matched to a gene. The germline gives CDR1 SQVTM, CDR2 ANQGSEA. CDR3 length: 14 amino acids.

V and J are TRBV7-6 and TRBJ1-5; tentative D call: TRBD1 (6 bases). CDR1 and CDR2 (germline): SGHVS, FNYEAQ. The CDR3 is 15 residues long. With 3 bases removed from V and 6 bases from J, the gap between germline ends came to 15 bases. This CDR3 is CASSLGGLGGQPQHF. For the CDR3, the DNA is TGTGCCAGCAGCTTGGGGGGATTAGGGGGTCAGCCCCAGCATTTT.

The CDR3 DNA reads TGCAGCGTCCTTGGACTAGCGGGTCGCTCCTACGAGCAGTACTTC. Translating it yields CSVLGLAGRSYEQYF. V usage is TRBV29-1 and J usage is TRBJ2-7; TRBD2 agrees at 11 bases. The V gene's germline CDR1 is SQVTM and CDR2 ANQGSEA. Losses at the gene ends were 6 bases for V and 0 bases for J; bases not matched to a gene: 7. The CDR3 extends over 15 amino acids.

The rearrangement joins TRBV19 to TRBJ2-1; D not certain. CDR1 and CDR2 (germline): LNHDA, SQIVND (reference sequence). The CDR3 extends over 15 amino acids. V lost 1 base and J 5 bases, leaving 12 bases between the germline ends. CDR3 nucleotides: TGTGCCAGTAGTATAGGTAGGCGGCAAGACAATGAGCAGTTCTTC. It encodes CASSIGRRQDNEQFF.

This chain links TRBV7-2 with TRBJ1-4; no clear D. The CDR3 runs 15 residues. Germline CDR1 SGHTA, CDR2 FQGNSA. V gave up 5 bases and J gave up 2 bases, with 12 bases separating them. The CDR3 protein is CASSLLTVTNEKLFF. In DNA, the CDR3 is TGTGCCAGCAGCCTCCTCACGGTGACTAATGAAAAACTGTTTTTT.

The genes are TRBV11-2 and TRBJ2-2, with 7 bases matching TRBD1. This CDR3 spans 18 amino acids. V lost 3 bases, J lost 1 base, and 11 bases stayed unmatched. Looked up from germline, CDR1 is SGHAT and CDR2 is FQNNGV. The CDR3 DNA is TGTGCCAGCAGCTTTGGTCCTCCGGGACAGCAGAACACCGGGGAGCTGTTTTTT. Translated: CASSFGPPGQQNTGELFF.

V and J are TRBV5-6 and TRBJ1-2, with D tentatively TRBD1 (5 bases). The V end lost 3 bases, the J end lost 9 bases, and 18 bases lay between the germline ends. The CDR3 consists of 14 residues. Germline V gene sequence: CDR1 SGHDT, CDR2 YYEEEE. The CDR3 loop reads CASSWVGRPLSYTF. In DNA form, the CDR3 reads TGTGCCAGCAGCTGGGTGGGGCGGCCGCTGAGCTACACCTTC.

The chain combines TRBV10-1 with TRBJ2-2, with a tentative D call TRBD1 (7 bases). The CDR3 consists of 14 residues. V was trimmed by 6 bases and J by 6 bases, leaving 14 bases between them. Germline V lookup: CDR1 WNHNN, CDR2 SYGVQD (reference sequence). In nucleotides, the CDR3 is TGCGCCAGCAGCGACCAGGGGGGCCCCGGGGAGCTGTTTTTT. The encoded protein is CASSDQGGPGELFF.

The rearrangement links TRBV28 to TRBJ1-1, with a weak D call TRBD1 (6 bases). The CDR3 contains 15 residues. CDR1 is MDHEN and CDR2 is SYDVKM in the germline V gene. Trimming removed 2 bases from V and 2 bases from J, with 12 bases in between. The CDR3 loop is CASSLPGQFNTEAFF. CDR3 in DNA: TGTGCCAGCAGTTTACCCGGACAGTTTAACACTGAAGCTTTCTTT. The entire variable domain, with the rest obtained from reference TRBV28 and TRBJ1-1, is as follows: DVKVTQSSRYLVKRTGEKVFLECVQDMDHENMFWYRQDPGLGLRLIYFSYDVKMKEKGDIPEGYSVSREKKERFSLILESASTNQTSMYLCASSLPGQFNTEAFFGQGTRLTVV.